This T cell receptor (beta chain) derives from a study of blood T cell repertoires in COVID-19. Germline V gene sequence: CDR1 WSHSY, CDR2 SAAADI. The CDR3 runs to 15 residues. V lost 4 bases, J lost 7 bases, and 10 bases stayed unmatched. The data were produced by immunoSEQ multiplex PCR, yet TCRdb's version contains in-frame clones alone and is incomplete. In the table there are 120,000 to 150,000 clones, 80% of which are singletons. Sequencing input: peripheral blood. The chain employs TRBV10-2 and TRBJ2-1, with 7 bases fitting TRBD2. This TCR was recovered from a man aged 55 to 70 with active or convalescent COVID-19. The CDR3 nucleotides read TGCGCCAGCAGTGTAAGGCGGGAGAATTGGAATGAGCAGTTCTTC. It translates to CASSVRRENWNEQFF.